This is a list of T cell receptor beta chains from one sample in a study of blood T cell repertoires in COVID-19. The protocol was immunoSEQ multiplex PCR, while the TCRdb copy is restricted to in-frame clones and leaves out a portion. The sample shows under 250,000 clones, about 79% of them seen only once. The sample was peripheral blood. The receptors here all came from a man aged 45-65 years with active or convalescent COVID-19. Each CDR3 is given with its conserved first and last residue. The D gene is left open where the match is weak. Clone size is stated in some rows and not others, as once, few, many or a class when expanded.

CDR3nt: TGTGCCAGCAGCCAAGGACTAGCGGGGGGCACAGATACGCAGTATTTT
CDR3aa: CASSQGLAGGTDTQYF
j_gene: TRBJ2-3
abundance: few
v_gene: TRBV4-2
d_gene: TRBD2

CDR3nt: TGTGCCAGTAGTCCAAGACTAGCGGCCTTCACAGATACGCAGTATTTT
CDR3aa: CASSPRLAAFTDTQYF
j_gene: TRBJ2-3
abundance: few
v_gene: TRBV19
d_gene: TRBD2

CDR3nt: TGTGCCAGCAGCTTATTTACTTTCACCGGGGAGCTGTTTTTT
CDR3aa: CASSLFTFTGELFF
j_gene: TRBJ2-2
abundance: -
v_gene: TRBV7-2
d_gene: -

CDR3nt: TGTGCCAGCAGTTGGACTAGCGGGAACTACGAGCAGTACTTC
CDR3aa: CASSWTSGNYEQYF
j_gene: TRBJ2-7
abundance: -
v_gene: TRBV27
d_gene: TRBD2

CDR3nt: TGTGCCAGCAGCGCAGGTAGCGGGGGGGCGGGCGATGAGCAGTTCTTC
CDR3aa: CASSAGSGGAGDEQFF
j_gene: TRBJ2-1
abundance: many
v_gene: TRBV9
d_gene: TRBD2

CDR3nt: TGTGCCAGCACATTAGGGAGGCGGAATTCACCCCTCCACTTT
CDR3aa: CASTLGRRNSPLHF
j_gene: TRBJ1-6
abundance: few
v_gene: TRBV7-2
d_gene: -

CDR3nt: TGTGCCAGTAGTATAGCACAGGGGGCCAGCGAGCAGTACTTC
CDR3aa: CASSIAQGASEQYF
j_gene: TRBJ2-7
abundance: -
v_gene: TRBV19
d_gene: TRBD1

CDR3nt: TGTGCCAGCAGTTTCTTGGGAGGGCGAGGCTACACCTTC
CDR3aa: CASSFLGGRGYTF
j_gene: TRBJ1-2
abundance: -
v_gene: TRBV28
d_gene: -

CDR3nt: TGTGCCAGCAGCTTGGTGGGGGCGCTTACTGAAGCTTTCTTT
CDR3aa: CASSLVGALTEAFF
j_gene: TRBJ1-1
abundance: -
v_gene: TRBV5-6
d_gene: -

CDR3nt: TGTGCCAGCTCACCAAGGAGGGGAGAACGGGGGGATCACAATGAGCAGTTCTTC
CDR3aa: CASSPRRGERGDHNEQFF
j_gene: TRBJ2-1
abundance: -
v_gene: TRBV18
d_gene: TRBD2

CDR3nt: TGTGCCAGCAGCCGTGGGGGGGCGCGGACTGAAGCTTTCTTT
CDR3aa: CASSRGGARTEAFF
j_gene: TRBJ1-1
abundance: -
v_gene: TRBV5-5
d_gene: -

CDR3nt: TGTGCCAGCAGTTACTACCCAGAAGAGACCCAGTACTTC
CDR3aa: CASSYYPEETQYF
j_gene: TRBJ2-5
abundance: -
v_gene: TRBV6-2/TRBV6-3
d_gene: -

CDR3nt: TGTGCCAGCGGACAGGCCCCCTACGAGCAGTACTTC
CDR3aa: CASGQAPYEQYF
j_gene: TRBJ2-7
abundance: -
v_gene: TRBV2
d_gene: TRBD1

CDR3nt: TGTGCCAGCAGCCCCCTAAAGGGACTGGAAGAGACCCAGTACTTC
CDR3aa: CASSPLKGLEETQYF
j_gene: TRBJ2-5
abundance: -
v_gene: TRBV14
d_gene: -

CDR3nt: TGCGCCAGCAGTCAATCTCAAGAGGTCAACACAGATACGCAGTATTTT
CDR3aa: CASSQSQEVNTDTQYF
j_gene: TRBJ2-3
abundance: -
v_gene: TRBV23-1
d_gene: -

CDR3nt: TGTGCCAGCAGTCCCAGGGGGGAGAACACTGAAGCTTTCTTT
CDR3aa: CASSPRGENTEAFF
j_gene: TRBJ1-1
abundance: -
v_gene: TRBV3-1/TRBV3-2
d_gene: TRBD1

CDR3nt: TGTGCCAGCAGCCAAGATCGTGAGGATACGCAGTATTTT
CDR3aa: CASSQDREDTQYF
j_gene: TRBJ2-3
abundance: -
v_gene: TRBV3-1/TRBV3-2
d_gene: -

CDR3nt: TGTGCCATCAGTGACCGGGACAGTTACAATGAGCAGTTCTTC
CDR3aa: CAISDRDSYNEQFF
j_gene: TRBJ2-1
abundance: -
v_gene: TRBV10-3
d_gene: TRBD1

CDR3nt: TGTGCCAGCAGCTTTTCCGGGACTAGCTACACCGGGGAGCTGTTTTTT
CDR3aa: CASSFSGTSYTGELFF
j_gene: TRBJ2-2
abundance: -
v_gene: TRBV5-6
d_gene: TRBD2

CDR3nt: TGTGCCAGCAGCTTATCTACTAGCGGGGGTGAGACCCAGTACTTC
CDR3aa: CASSLSTSGGETQYF
j_gene: TRBJ2-5
abundance: -
v_gene: TRBV7-6
d_gene: TRBD2

CDR3nt: TGTGCCAGCAGCTTGGCCGTAGCGGCAGCCTACAATGAGCAGTTCTTC
CDR3aa: CASSLAVAAAYNEQFF
j_gene: TRBJ2-1
abundance: -
v_gene: TRBV5-5
d_gene: -

CDR3nt: TGTGCCAGCAGTTTGGGACAGGGAGGAGATACGCAGTATTTT
CDR3aa: CASSLGQGGDTQYF
j_gene: TRBJ2-3
abundance: -
v_gene: TRBV27
d_gene: TRBD1

CDR3nt: TGTGCCAGTAGTATCGGGAATTTCCAGTACTTC
CDR3aa: CASSIGNFQYF
j_gene: TRBJ2-7
abundance: once
v_gene: TRBV19
d_gene: -

CDR3nt: TGTGCCAGTAGTTTCCAATTTTCCCATGAGCAGTTCTTC
CDR3aa: CASSFQFSHEQFF
j_gene: TRBJ2-1
abundance: -
v_gene: TRBV19
d_gene: -

CDR3nt: TGTGCCAGCAGTTTGTCTCCCGCCTACGAGCAGTACTTC
CDR3aa: CASSLSPAYEQYF
j_gene: TRBJ2-7
abundance: few
v_gene: TRBV27
d_gene: -

CDR3nt: TGTGCCAGCAGCAGGATGCTAGCGGTATCCTTTGATGAGCAGTTCTTC
CDR3aa: CASSRMLAVSFDEQFF
j_gene: TRBJ2-1
abundance: -
v_gene: TRBV7-2
d_gene: TRBD2

CDR3nt: TGTGCCAGCAGCCATCCGGGACAGGGGGATGAGCAGTTCTTC
CDR3aa: CASSHPGQGDEQFF
j_gene: TRBJ2-1
abundance: -
v_gene: TRBV7-8
d_gene: TRBD1

CDR3nt: TGCGCCAGCAGCCCGTCGTACCAAGAGACCCAGTACTTC
CDR3aa: CASSPSYQETQYF
j_gene: TRBJ2-5
abundance: -
v_gene: TRBV5-1
d_gene: -

CDR3nt: TGTGCCAGCTCCCCATCCCTCGGGGGGGATGGCTACACCTTC
CDR3aa: CASSPSLGGDGYTF
j_gene: TRBJ1-2
abundance: -
v_gene: TRBV18
d_gene: -

CDR3nt: TGCGCCAGCAGCCAAGGACCTTACAGGGCCGGGGCCAACGTCCTGACTTTC
CDR3aa: CASSQGPYRAGANVLTF
j_gene: TRBJ2-6
abundance: -
v_gene: TRBV4-3
d_gene: -

CDR3nt: TGTGCCAGCAGCTTTGGTGCTAGCGGGTCCGCAGATACGCAGTATTTT
CDR3aa: CASSFGASGSADTQYF
j_gene: TRBJ2-3
abundance: -
v_gene: TRBV5-5
d_gene: TRBD2

CDR3nt: TGTGCCAGCAGCGAGTCCGGGACAGGGGGCAATGAGCAGTTCTTC
CDR3aa: CASSESGTGGNEQFF
j_gene: TRBJ2-1
abundance: -
v_gene: TRBV7-2
d_gene: TRBD1

CDR3nt: TGTGCCAGCAGTTACTCTCCCAGCGGAGGCACCGGGGAGCTGTTTTTT
CDR3aa: CASSYSPSGGTGELFF
j_gene: TRBJ2-2
abundance: once
v_gene: TRBV6-5
d_gene: -

CDR3nt: TGCGCCAGCAGCCAAGAGGGCGGGTTCTCCTACGAGCAGTACTTC
CDR3aa: CASSQEGGFSYEQYF
j_gene: TRBJ2-7
abundance: -
v_gene: TRBV4-1
d_gene: -

CDR3nt: TGCGCCAGCAGCTCGACTAGCGGGATTTTCAATGAGCAGTTCTTC
CDR3aa: CASSSTSGIFNEQFF
j_gene: TRBJ2-1
abundance: -
v_gene: TRBV5-1
d_gene: TRBD2

CDR3nt: TGCGCCAGCAGCTTGGATCCGCCTCCGGGGACTGAAGCTTTCTTT
CDR3aa: CASSLDPPPGTEAFF
j_gene: TRBJ1-1
abundance: -
v_gene: TRBV5-1
d_gene: -

CDR3nt: TGTGCCAGCAGCACTCAGAACACCGGGGAGCTGTTTTTT
CDR3aa: CASSTQNTGELFF
j_gene: TRBJ2-2
abundance: few
v_gene: TRBV7-2
d_gene: -

CDR3nt: TGCAGTGCTAGTAGTGGTCCAGATAATTCACCCCTCCACTTT
CDR3aa: CSASSGPDNSPLHF
j_gene: TRBJ1-6
abundance: -
v_gene: TRBV20-1
d_gene: -

CDR3nt: TGTGCCACCAGCAGAGGCAGGGAGGTCCTCTCTGGAAACACCATATATTTT
CDR3aa: CATSRGREVLSGNTIYF
j_gene: TRBJ1-3
abundance: once
v_gene: TRBV15
d_gene: -

CDR3nt: TGTGCCAGCAGCCAAACAGGGGCTGAAGCTTTCTTT
CDR3aa: CASSQTGAEAFF
j_gene: TRBJ1-1
abundance: few
v_gene: TRBV7-9
d_gene: TRBD1

CDR3nt: TGTGCCAGCTCACCACGGCCGGACAGCAACAATGAGCAGTTCTTC
CDR3aa: CASSPRPDSNNEQFF
j_gene: TRBJ2-1
abundance: once
v_gene: TRBV18
d_gene: -

CDR3nt: TGTGCCAGCAGCCCTCCCGGGAGGGCGCGAAATTCACCCCTCCACTTT
CDR3aa: CASSPPGRARNSPLHF
j_gene: TRBJ1-6
abundance: -
v_gene: TRBV5-4
d_gene: -

CDR3nt: TGCGCCAGCAGCCAAGCCACGGGGGTGGCTGAAGCTTTCTTT
CDR3aa: CASSQATGVAEAFF
j_gene: TRBJ1-1
abundance: -
v_gene: TRBV4-1
d_gene: -

CDR3nt: TGTGCCAGCAGTTTCAGCGGGAGGGCAAGGTACGAGCAGTACTTC
CDR3aa: CASSFSGRARYEQYF
j_gene: TRBJ2-7
abundance: once
v_gene: TRBV27
d_gene: TRBD2

CDR3nt: TGCGCCAGCAGCTCGACAGGGGGTCCCGGGGAGCTGTTTTTT
CDR3aa: CASSSTGGPGELFF
j_gene: TRBJ2-2
abundance: -
v_gene: TRBV5-1
d_gene: TRBD1

CDR3nt: TGTGCCAGCAAAAGGACAGGGATGAATTCACCCCTCCACTTT
CDR3aa: CASKRTGMNSPLHF
j_gene: TRBJ1-6
abundance: -
v_gene: TRBV2
d_gene: TRBD1

CDR3nt: TGTGCCAGCGGAGGAGGGGACCTAGTTATTCTACTCAATCAGCCCCAGCATTTT
CDR3aa: CASGGGDLVILLNQPQHF
j_gene: TRBJ1-5
abundance: -
v_gene: TRBV28
d_gene: -

CDR3nt: TGTGCCAGCAGCCTTGCCGGACAGATGAACACTGAAGCTTTCTTT
CDR3aa: CASSLAGQMNTEAFF
j_gene: TRBJ1-1
abundance: -
v_gene: TRBV11-2
d_gene: -

CDR3nt: TGTGCCAGCAGCCTACTACCGGGACAGACAAATGAGCAGTTCTTC
CDR3aa: CASSLLPGQTNEQFF
j_gene: TRBJ2-1
abundance: once
v_gene: TRBV6-2/TRBV6-3
d_gene: TRBD1

CDR3nt: TGTGCCAGTAGTATTACTAGAGGCAATGAGCAGTTCTTC
CDR3aa: CASSITRGNEQFF
j_gene: TRBJ2-1
abundance: -
v_gene: TRBV19
d_gene: -

CDR3nt: TGTGCCAGCAGTCAGACTAGTGGGTACTACAATGAGCAGTTCTTC
CDR3aa: CASSQTSGYYNEQFF
j_gene: TRBJ2-1
abundance: -
v_gene: TRBV28
d_gene: -

CDR3nt: TGTGCCAGCTCACCTGCAGGGATCTCTGGGGCCAACGTCCTGACTTTC
CDR3aa: CASSPAGISGANVLTF
j_gene: TRBJ2-6
abundance: -
v_gene: TRBV18
d_gene: -

CDR3nt: TGTGCCAGTAGCTCGGGGTCTGAAGGAGGCTACACCTTC
CDR3aa: CASSSGSEGGYTF
j_gene: TRBJ1-2
abundance: -
v_gene: TRBV19
d_gene: -

CDR3nt: TGTGCCAGTAGTTGGGGGACAGTCAATCAGCCCCAGCATTTT
CDR3aa: CASSWGTVNQPQHF
j_gene: TRBJ1-5
abundance: -
v_gene: TRBV19
d_gene: TRBD1